These 14 T cell receptor beta chains were sequenced from one sample in a study of technical replicates of blood from a few donors. TCRdb's table, derived via immunoSEQ multiplex PCR, lists solely in-frame clones and lacks some. The table records about 75,000 clones, roughly 91% of them present only once. The specimen was T cells isolated from PBMCs. The receptors originated from a human donor in good health. Some clones in this sample may be carry-over from other donors' samples.

The rearrangement uses TRBV5-1 and TRBJ2-7; 11 nucleotides align to TRBD2. CDR3 length equals 15 residues. Trimming removed 4 bases from V and 0 bases from J; junction bases left unmatched: 3. Germline lookup yields CDR1 SGHRS and CDR2 YFSETQ. DNA of the CDR3: TGCGCCAGCAGCACTAGCGGGGGCGTCTCCTACGAGCAGTACTTC. Its protein is CASSTSGGVSYEQYF.

The rearrangement joins TRBV29-1 to TRBJ2-3; 9 nucleotides line up with TRBD2. This CDR3 has 19 amino acids. CDR1 and CDR2 from the germline V gene are SQVTM and ANQGSEA. After removal of 8 bases from V and 3 bases from J, the junction contained 24 bases not matched to a gene. The CDR3 DNA is TGCAGCTTCTTGGGGGGGGCAGGAGCGGGAGGTCCTATTACAGATACGCAGTATTTT. Protein: CSFLGGAGAGGPITDTQYF.

There are a few counts of this clone. The V call is TRBV7-9, the J call TRBJ1-1; D possibly corresponds to TRBD1 (6 bases). V gave up 0 bases and J gave up 1 base, with 9 bases separating them. Germline V CDR1 and CDR2: SEHNR, FQNEAQ (reference sequence). The CDR3 is made up of 15 amino acids. DNA of the CDR3: TGTGCCAGCAGCTTAGCATGGGACAAGAACACTGAAGCTTTCTTT. Translating gives CASSLAWDKNTEAFF.

The table lists this clone with a few counts. The J gene is TRBJ2-1, the V gene TRBV5-1, with 8 nucleotides matching TRBD2. The germline V gene has CDR1 SGHRS and CDR2 YFSETQ. J gave up 6 bases and V 1 base, and 3 bases lay outside the gene matches. The CDR3 has 14 residues. The CDR3 nucleotides read TGCGCCAGCAGCTTGAGCGGGGGCTGCAATGAGCAGTTCTTC. This sequence encodes CASSLSGGCNEQFF.

The chain joins TRBV5-6 to TRBJ2-7; tentative D call: TRBD1 (6 bases). V was shortened by 4 bases and J by 4 bases, with 12 bases between the two germline ends. This CDR3 spans 13 amino acids. Germline-derived CDR1 and CDR2 are SGHDT and YYEEEE. CDR3 protein: CASSRTEQYEQYF. Here the CDR3 DNA reads TGTGCCAGCAGCCGGACAGAACAGTACGAGCAGTACTTC.

The gene calls are TRBV6-5 and TRBJ2-1; tentatively, D is TRBD1 (6 bases). V dropped 4 bases and J dropped 4 bases, with 8 bases sitting between them. Germline V gene lookup returns CDR1 MNHEY and CDR2 SVGAGI. The CDR3 loop spans 13 amino acids. CDR3 nucleotides: TGTGCCAGCAGTTTGGACAGTTACAATGAGCAGTTCTTC. Its translation is CASSLDSYNEQFF.

The chain has TRBV27 and TRBJ2-7; TRBD1 aligns across 9 bases. This CDR3 is built from 15 residues. CDR1 is MNHEY and CDR2 is SMNVEV in the germline V gene (reference sequence). The V segment lost 4 bases and the J segment 4 bases; nucleotides outside the gene matches: 8. Here the CDR3 DNA reads TGTGCCAGCAGTTCGCCGGGACAGGGTGGTTACGAGCAGTACTTC. Translating it yields CASSSPGQGGYEQYF.

CDR3 amino acids: CASSLERQETQYF. CDR3 bases: TGTGCCAGCAGCTTAGAGAGGCAAGAGACCCAGTACTTC. The chain combines TRBV7-7 with TRBJ2-5; D remains unclear. Germline values: CDR1 SSHAT, CDR2 FNYEAQ (reference sequence). V was shortened by 1 base and J by 2 bases, with 5 bases between the two germline ends. The CDR3 covers 13 residues.

The V and J genes are TRBV7-3 and TRBJ2-2, with D hard to call. Germline loops: CDR1 SGHTA, CDR2 FQGTGA. V was trimmed by 5 bases and J by 6 bases, leaving 16 bases between them. The CDR3 loop spans 15 amino acids. The CDR3 region is CASSQTPTRSGELFF. For the CDR3, the DNA is TGTGCCAGCAGCCAAACGCCGACAAGATCCGGGGAGCTGTTTTTT.

The CDR3: CASSSSRDRVYEKLFF. CDR3 bases: TGCGCCAGCAGTTCTTCTCGGGACAGGGTTTATGAAAAACTGTTTTTT. The V gene is TRBV5-1, the J gene TRBJ1-4, with 9 positions matching TRBD1. V shed 5 bases, J shed 6 bases, and the junction held 11 bases outside the gene matches. This CDR3 is built from 16 residues. CDR1 SGHRS and CDR2 YFSETQ come from the germline V gene.

The J gene is TRBJ2-7, the V gene TRBV7-6; 7 bases match TRBD1. Germline trimming cut 2 bases from V and 3 bases from J; bases unmatched to any gene: 7. The CDR3 consists of 15 residues. Germline V CDR1 and CDR2: SGHVS, FNYEAQ. The CDR3 sequence is CASSLRGGVNYEQYF. The CDR3 coding sequence is TGTGCCAGCAGCTTACGAGGGGGCGTTAACTACGAGCAGTACTTC.

V usage is TRBV7-9 and J usage is TRBJ2-5, with TRBD1 as a possible D gene (5 bases). V lost 7 bases to trimming and J lost 1 base, with 16 bases between them. The CDR3 covers 15 residues. The germline CDR1 and CDR2 sequences are SEHNR and FQNEAQ (reference sequence). CDR3 bases: TGTGCCAGCACCCAGCAGTCCAGGGCCCAAGAGACCCAGTACTTC. Amino acid sequence: CASTQQSRAQETQYF.

The J gene is TRBJ1-1, the V gene TRBV7-9, with 7 bases lining up with TRBD1. J lost 5 bases, V lost 1 base, and 7 bases had no gene match. This CDR3 contains 15 residues. CDR1 is SEHNR and CDR2 is FQNEAQ in the germline V gene (reference sequence). This CDR3 reads CASSLESGGRTEAFF. For the CDR3, the DNA is TGTGCCAGCAGCTTAGAGTCAGGGGGACGGACTGAAGCTTTCTTT.

The J gene is TRBJ2-5, the V gene TRBV19; a possible D gene is TRBD1 (5 bases). The CDR3 runs to 13 residues. Looked up from germline, CDR1 is LNHDA and CDR2 is SQIVND (reference sequence). V shed 3 bases and J shed 4 bases, with 9 bases lying between them. Written as DNA, the CDR3 is TGTGCCAGTAGTATCTCCAGGGTAGAGACCCAGTACTTC. Amino acids: CASSISRVETQYF.